This T cell receptor (beta chain) was obtained from a study of neoadjuvant anti-PD-1 for oral cavity cancer. Study outcomes and limitations: Higher pretreatment blood Treg/Th17 ratios correlated with higher pretreatment blood and lower post-treatment tumor TCRbeta clonality.

Sequencing used immunoSEQ multiplex PCR; TCRdb keeps in-frame clones, though not all of them. The table includes 80,000 to 95,000 clones, more than 80% detected once. The CDR3 is made up of 20 amino acids. V was clipped by 0 bases and J by 5 bases; unmatched bases: 20. CDR1 is SNHLY and CDR2 is FYNNEI in the germline V gene. Concerning this clone itself: Its target is not known.

The origin of this receptor is a person between 35 and 79 years old with oral cavity squamous cell carcinoma. The genes are TRBV2 and TRBJ2-5, with 8 nucleotides matching TRBD2. The source material was PBMCs, sampled before nivolumab (anti-PD-1) treatment. The CDR3 here is CASSEARFVSGTSSQETQYF. CDR3 DNA: TGTGCCAGCAGTGAAGCGCGGTTTGTTAGCGGGACCTCCTCCCAGGAGACCCAGTACTTC.